One and the same sample provided the 9 T cell receptor beta chains below, sequenced in a study of shared clonotypes between healthy human individuals. Repertoires were generated with immunoSEQ multiplex PCR, while TCRdb's copy carries only in-frame clones and drops some. Of about 2 million clones in the sample, 95% were seen once. Sequencing was performed on naive CD4+ T cells sorted from blood. Specified subset: CD45RA+ positively selected. The receptors come from a man between 18 and 35 years old in good health.

The chain employs TRBV10-3 and TRBJ2-5; D might be TRBD2 (6 bases). The CDR3 spans 10 residues. Trimming stripped 11 bases from V and 9 bases from J, with 13 bases between. Germline V lookup: CDR1 ENHRY, CDR2 SYGVKD. The CDR3 coding sequence is TGTGCCGCGGGGATCGAGGCCCAGTACTTC. As protein: CAAGIEAQYF.

Worth noting for this clone: Other DNA sequences from this sample encode an identical CDR3 as well. The chain joins TRBV9 to TRBJ1-2, with 9 bases aligning to TRBD1. This CDR3 region has 15 residues. The germline gives CDR1 SGDLS, CDR2 YYNGEE. The ends lost 0 bases at V and 2 bases at J; junction bases unmatched: 2. CDR3 coding DNA: TGTGCCAGCAGCGTAGGAGGACAGGGGAACTATGGCTACACCTTC. Translating it yields CASSVGGQGNYGYTF.

This clone was counted a single time. The chain employs TRBV7-9 and TRBJ2-3; a weak D match, TRBD1 (6 bases). The CDR3 covers 15 residues. The V and J ends lost 5 bases and 4 bases respectively, with 16 bases between them. Germline CDR1 is SEHNR and CDR2 is FQNEAQ (reference sequence). The CDR3 DNA is TGTGCCAGCAGCCTCGGACAGACCACCTCAGATACGCAGTATTTT. Amino acid sequence: CASSLGQTTSDTQYF.

The chain uses TRBV5-4 and TRBJ2-1; the D is unclear. This CDR3 is 12 amino acids long. The V gene lost 5 bases and the J gene lost 5 bases, with 8 bases spanning the gap. CDR1 and CDR2 (germline): SGHNT, YYREEE (reference sequence). The CDR3 sequence is CASSMMDNEQFF. The CDR3 region has the DNA TGTGCCAGCAGTATGATGGACAATGAGCAGTTCTTC.

With regard to this clone: A much larger clone differs by one base, so this may be a read error. This same CDR3 is encoded by further DNA sequences in the sample. This CDR3 is CASSPPGTVMYEQYF. The CDR3 DNA follows: TGTGCCAGTTCACCACCCGGGACAGTGATGTACGAGCAGTACTTC. The rearrangement uses TRBV18 and TRBJ2-7, with 7 bases identical to TRBD1. This CDR3 region has 15 residues. CDR1 and CDR2 from the germline V gene are KGHSH and LQKENI. Supplemented by reference TRBV18 and TRBJ2-7, the full variable domain reads NAGVMQNPRHLVRRRGQEARLRCSPMKGHSHVYWYRQLPEEGLKFMVYLQKENIIDESGMPKERFSAEFPKEGPSILRIQQVVRGDSAAYFCASSPPGTVMYEQYFGPGTRLTVT.

This clone appeared a single time. V and J are TRBV4-3 and TRBJ2-6; no firm D call. The V gene lost 1 base and the J gene lost 1 base, with 8 bases spanning the gap. CDR1 LGHNA and CDR2 YSLEER come from the germline V gene. This CDR3 is 16 amino acids long. The chain's CDR3 is CASSQGPPSGANVLTF. DNA of the CDR3: TGCGCCAGCAGCCAAGGCCCCCCTTCTGGGGCCAACGTCCTGACTTTC.

Comments on this clone: This specimen includes other DNA sequences encoding the same CDR3. The chain carries TRBV18 and TRBJ1-1, with D hard to call. Germline CDR1 is KGHSH and CDR2 is LQKENI. Trimming removed 1 base from V and 2 bases from J, with 5 bases in between. There are 13 residues in the CDR3. In DNA, the CDR3 is TGTGCCAGCTCACCACAGGAAAACACTGAAGCTTTCTTT. It yields the protein CASSPQENTEAFF.

The J gene is TRBJ1-5, the V gene TRBV19; D is perhaps TRBD1 (5 bases). The V end lost 2 bases, the J end lost 7 bases, and 12 bases lay between the germline ends. This CDR3 is 14 amino acids long. CDR1 is LNHDA and CDR2 is SQIVND in the germline V gene (reference sequence). CDR3: CASSIQQAGQPQHF. The CDR3 DNA sequence: TGTGCCAGTAGTATACAACAGGCGGGGCAGCCCCAGCATTTT.

The rearrangement links TRBV5-6 to TRBJ2-5, with D possibly being TRBD1 (5 bases). CDR3 length: 15 amino acids. Trimming stripped 0 bases from V and 0 bases from J, with 9 bases between. Germline CDR1 SGHDT, CDR2 YYEEEE. The CDR3 protein is CASSLAWGNQETQYF. The CDR3 DNA follows: TGTGCCAGCAGCTTGGCCTGGGGCAACCAAGAGACCCAGTACTTC.